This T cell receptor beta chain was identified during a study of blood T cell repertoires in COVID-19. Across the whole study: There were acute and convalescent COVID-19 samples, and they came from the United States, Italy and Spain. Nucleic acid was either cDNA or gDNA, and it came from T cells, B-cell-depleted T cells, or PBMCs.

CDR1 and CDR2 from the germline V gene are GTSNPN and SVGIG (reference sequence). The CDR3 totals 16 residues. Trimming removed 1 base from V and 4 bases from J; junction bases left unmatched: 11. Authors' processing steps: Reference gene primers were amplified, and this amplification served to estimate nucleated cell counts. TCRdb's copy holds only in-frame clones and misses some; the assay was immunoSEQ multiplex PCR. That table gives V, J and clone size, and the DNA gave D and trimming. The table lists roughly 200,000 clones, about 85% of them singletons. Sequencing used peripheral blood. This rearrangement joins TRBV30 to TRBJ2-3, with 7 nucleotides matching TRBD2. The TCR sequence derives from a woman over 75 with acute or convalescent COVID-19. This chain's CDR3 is CAWSGGVGRVADTQYF. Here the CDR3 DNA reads TGTGCCTGGAGTGGGGGGGTAGGGAGGGTAGCAGATACGCAGTATTTT.